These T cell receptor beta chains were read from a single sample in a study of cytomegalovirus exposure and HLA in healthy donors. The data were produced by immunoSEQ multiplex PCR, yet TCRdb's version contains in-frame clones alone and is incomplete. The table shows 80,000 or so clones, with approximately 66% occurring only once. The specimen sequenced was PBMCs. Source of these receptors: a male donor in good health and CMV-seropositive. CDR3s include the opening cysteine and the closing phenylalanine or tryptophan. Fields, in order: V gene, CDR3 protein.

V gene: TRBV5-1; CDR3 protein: CASSLGGAGGPLHF
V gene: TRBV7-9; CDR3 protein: CASSSTVNTEAFF
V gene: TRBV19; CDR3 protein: CAAGGGAGGEQFF
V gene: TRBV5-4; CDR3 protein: CASSFGIRNTGELFF
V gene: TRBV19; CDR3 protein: CASSKGAGGTDTQYF
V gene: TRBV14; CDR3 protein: CASRASFSGNTIYF
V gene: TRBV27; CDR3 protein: CASRVFTLSGQGWGTEAFF
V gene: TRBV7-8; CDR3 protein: CASSFGDRSSGNTIYF
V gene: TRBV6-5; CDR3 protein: CASSRTAFGETQYF
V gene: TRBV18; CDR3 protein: CASSPMRDEQFF
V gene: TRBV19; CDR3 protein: CASSMNRGGNTIYF
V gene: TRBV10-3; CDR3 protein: CAITRTSDTDTQYF
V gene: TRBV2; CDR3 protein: CASSGTDRVASPLHF
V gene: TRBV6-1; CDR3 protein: CASSEREWKNEQYF
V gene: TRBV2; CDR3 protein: CASSGIAGGPYEQYF
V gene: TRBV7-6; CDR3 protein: CASTIGLAGGTGELFF
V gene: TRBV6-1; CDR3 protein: CASSEALSGQPQHF
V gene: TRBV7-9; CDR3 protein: CASSLGARSYEQYF
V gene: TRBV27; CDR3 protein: CASSLGQELNNSPLHF
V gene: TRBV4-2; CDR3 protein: CASSQEGGAGFEQYF
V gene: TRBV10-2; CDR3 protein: CASRGLPTGEGYTF
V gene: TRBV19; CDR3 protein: CASSPGTGSNYGYTF
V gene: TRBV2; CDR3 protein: CASSPASSNEQFF
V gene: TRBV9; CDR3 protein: CASSVSPKGSEKLFF
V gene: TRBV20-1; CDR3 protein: CSATRDIQHF